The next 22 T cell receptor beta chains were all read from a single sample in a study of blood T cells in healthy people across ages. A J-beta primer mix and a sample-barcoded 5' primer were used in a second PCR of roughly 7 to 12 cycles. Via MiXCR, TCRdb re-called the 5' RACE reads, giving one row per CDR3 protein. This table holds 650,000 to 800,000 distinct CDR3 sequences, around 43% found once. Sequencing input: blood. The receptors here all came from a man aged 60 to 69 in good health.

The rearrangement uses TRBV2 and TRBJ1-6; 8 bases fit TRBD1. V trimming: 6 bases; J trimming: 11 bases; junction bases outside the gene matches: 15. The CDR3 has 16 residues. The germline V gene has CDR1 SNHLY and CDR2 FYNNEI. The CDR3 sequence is CASSPQGALGMPPLHF. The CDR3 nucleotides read TGTGCCAGCAGCCCCCAGGGGGCCTTGGGGATGCCACCCCTCCACTTT.

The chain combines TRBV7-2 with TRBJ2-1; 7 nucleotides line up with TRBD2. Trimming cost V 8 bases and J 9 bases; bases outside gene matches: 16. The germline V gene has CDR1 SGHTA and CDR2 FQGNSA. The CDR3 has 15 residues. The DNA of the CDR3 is TGTGCCAGCGGCCCGAGACTAGCTGGGGGTCGTGAGCAGTTCTTC. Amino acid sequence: CASGPRLAGGREQFF.

The CDR3 DNA is TGCGCCAGCAGCCAAGTCTTTGGAGGTCAGGCGATTGCGTTAGGCTACACCTTC. Translated: CASSQVFGGQAIALGYTF. The V call is TRBV4-3, the J call TRBJ1-2; D unclear. Germline V CDR1 and CDR2: LGHNA, YSLEER. The CDR3 runs to 18 residues. Trimming removed 1 base at V and 8 bases at J, with 26 bases between.

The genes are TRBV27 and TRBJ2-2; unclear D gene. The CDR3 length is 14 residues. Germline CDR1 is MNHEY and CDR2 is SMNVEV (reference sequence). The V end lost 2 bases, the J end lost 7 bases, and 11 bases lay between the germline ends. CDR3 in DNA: TGTGCCAGCAGTTTACGGTCCATGAGCGGGGAGCTGTTTTTT. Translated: CASSLRSMSGELFF.

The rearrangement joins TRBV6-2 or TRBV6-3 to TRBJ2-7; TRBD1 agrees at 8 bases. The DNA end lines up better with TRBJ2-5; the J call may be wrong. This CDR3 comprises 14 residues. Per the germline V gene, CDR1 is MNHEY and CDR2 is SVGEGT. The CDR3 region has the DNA TGTGCCAGCAGTTCGGCAGGGGGCCGGGAGACCCAGTACTTC. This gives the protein CASSSAGGRETQYF.

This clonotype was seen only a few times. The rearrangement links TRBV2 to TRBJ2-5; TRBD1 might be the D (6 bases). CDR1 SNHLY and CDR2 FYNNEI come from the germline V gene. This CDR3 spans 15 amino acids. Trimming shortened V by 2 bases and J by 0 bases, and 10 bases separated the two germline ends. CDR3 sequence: CASSELQGYQETQYF. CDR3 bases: TGTGCCAGCAGTGAACTACAGGGTTACCAAGAGACCCAGTACTTC.

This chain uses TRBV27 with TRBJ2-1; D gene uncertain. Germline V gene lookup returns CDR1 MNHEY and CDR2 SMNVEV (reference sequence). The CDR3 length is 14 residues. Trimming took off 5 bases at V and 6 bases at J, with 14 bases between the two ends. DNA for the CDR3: TGTGCCAGCAGTCCCGGCAGTTTCTCCAATGAGCAGTTCTTC. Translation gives CASSPGSFSNEQFF.

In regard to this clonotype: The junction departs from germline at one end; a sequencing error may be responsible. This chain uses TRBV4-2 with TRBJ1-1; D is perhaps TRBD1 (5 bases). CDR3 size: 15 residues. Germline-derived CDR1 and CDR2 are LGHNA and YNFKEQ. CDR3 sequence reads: CASSPSGGLNTKAFF. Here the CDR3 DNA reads TGTGCCAGCAGCCCCTCGGGGGGACTGAACACTAAAGCTTTCTTT.

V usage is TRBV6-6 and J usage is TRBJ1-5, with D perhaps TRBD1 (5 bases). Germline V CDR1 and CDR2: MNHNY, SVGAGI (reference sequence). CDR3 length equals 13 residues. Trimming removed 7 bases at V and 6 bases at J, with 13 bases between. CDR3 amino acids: CASNAGSSQPQHF. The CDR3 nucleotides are TGTGCCAGCAATGCAGGGAGTTCTCAGCCCCAGCATTTT.

CDR3 in DNA: TGCAGTGCTCCTTGGAGCGGGGGCACCGGGGAGCTGTTTTTT. It translates to CSAPWSGGTGELFF. The chain couples TRBV20-1 to TRBJ2-2; 8 bases match TRBD2. Germline V gene sequence: CDR1 DFQATT, CDR2 SNEGSKA (reference sequence). CDR3 size: 14 residues. The ends lost 5 bases at V and 4 bases at J; junction bases unmatched: 6.

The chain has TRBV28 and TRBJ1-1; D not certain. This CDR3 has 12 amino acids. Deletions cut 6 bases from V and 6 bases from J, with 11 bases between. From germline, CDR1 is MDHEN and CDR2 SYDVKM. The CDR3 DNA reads TGTGCCAGCAGATCCGGGCAGTCTGAAGCTTTCTTT. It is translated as CASRSGQSEAFF.

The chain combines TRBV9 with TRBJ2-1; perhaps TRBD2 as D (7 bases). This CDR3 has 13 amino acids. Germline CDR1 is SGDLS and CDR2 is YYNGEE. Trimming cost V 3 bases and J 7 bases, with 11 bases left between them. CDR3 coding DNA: TGTGCCAGCAGCGGGGGGGGGGCGAATGAGCAGTTCTTC. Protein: CASSGGGANEQFF.

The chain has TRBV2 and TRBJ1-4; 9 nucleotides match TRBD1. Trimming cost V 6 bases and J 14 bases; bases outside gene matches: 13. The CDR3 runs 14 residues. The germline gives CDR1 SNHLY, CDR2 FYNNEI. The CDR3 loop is CASRRDRAFSPLFF. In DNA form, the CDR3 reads TGTGCCAGCAGACGGGACAGGGCTTTTTCACCTCTGTTTTTT.

DNA for the CDR3: TGCGCCAGCAGCTTCTCGCGGGGGGAACATATTCGCAATGAGCAGTTCTTC. This translates into CASSFSRGEHIRNEQFF. The V and J genes are TRBV5-1 and TRBJ2-1; TRBD2 matches 8 bases. V gave up 2 bases and J gave up 6 bases; unmatched junction bases: 13. The CDR3 is made up of 17 amino acids. Germline V lookup: CDR1 SGHRS, CDR2 YFSETQ.

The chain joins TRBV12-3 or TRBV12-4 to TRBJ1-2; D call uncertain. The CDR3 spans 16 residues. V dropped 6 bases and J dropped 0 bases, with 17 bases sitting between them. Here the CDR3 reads CASSSPDGAANYGYTF. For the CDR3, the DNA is TGTGCCAGCAGCTCCCCGGACGGCGCAGCTAACTATGGCTACACCTTC.

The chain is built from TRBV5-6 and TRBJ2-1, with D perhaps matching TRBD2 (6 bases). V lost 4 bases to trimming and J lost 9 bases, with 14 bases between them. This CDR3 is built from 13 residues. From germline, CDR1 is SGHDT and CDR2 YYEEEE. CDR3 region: CASSPGGPFEQFF. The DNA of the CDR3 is TGTGCCAGCAGCCCCGGAGGGCCGTTTGAGCAGTTCTTC.

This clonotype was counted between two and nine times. The CDR3 loop is CASSVGQGYDEQFF. DNA for the CDR3: TGTGCCAGCAGCGTAGGACAGGGCTATGATGAGCAGTTCTTC. The V and J genes are TRBV9 and TRBJ2-1, with TRBD1 matching over 7 bases. Trimming removed 0 bases from V and 8 bases from J; junction bases left unmatched: 5. The germline V gene has CDR1 SGDLS and CDR2 YYNGEE. The CDR3 contains 14 residues.

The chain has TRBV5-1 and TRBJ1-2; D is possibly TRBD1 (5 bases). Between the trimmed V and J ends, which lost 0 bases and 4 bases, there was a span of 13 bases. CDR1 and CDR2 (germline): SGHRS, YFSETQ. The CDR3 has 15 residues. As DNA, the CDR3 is TGCGCCAGCAGCTTGGAAGGTGGGACGAGCTATGGCTACACCTTC. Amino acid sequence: CASSLEGGTSYGYTF. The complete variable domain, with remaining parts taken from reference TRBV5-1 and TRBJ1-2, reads KAGVTQTPRYLIKTRGQQVTLSCSPISGHRSVSWYQQTPGQGLQFLFEYFSETQRNKGNFPGRFSGRQFSNSRSEMNVSTLELGDSALYLCASSLEGGTSYGYTFGSGTRLTVV.

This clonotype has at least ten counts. The DNA for the CDR3 is TGTGCCAGCAGCAATCCACGGACAGAAGTGAAATGTCAAGAGACCCAGTACTTC. Translated: CASSNPRTEVKCQETQYF. The J gene is TRBJ2-5, the V gene TRBV21-1; the table's D call of TRBD1 was not tested on the DNA. TRBV21-1 constitutes a pseudogene. CDR3 length: 18 residues.

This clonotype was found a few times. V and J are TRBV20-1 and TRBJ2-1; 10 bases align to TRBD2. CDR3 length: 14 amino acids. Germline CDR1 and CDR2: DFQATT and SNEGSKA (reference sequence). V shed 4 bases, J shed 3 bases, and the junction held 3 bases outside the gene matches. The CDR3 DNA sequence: TGCAGTGCTACAGGGACTAGCGACTACAATGAGCAGTTCTTC. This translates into CSATGTSDYNEQFF.

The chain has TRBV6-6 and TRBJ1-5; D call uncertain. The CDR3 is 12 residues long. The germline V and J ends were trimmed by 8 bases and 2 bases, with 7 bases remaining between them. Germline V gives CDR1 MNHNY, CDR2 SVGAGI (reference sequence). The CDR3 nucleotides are TGTGCCAGCTTTCAGGGCAATCAGCCCCAGCATTTT. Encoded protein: CASFQGNQPQHF.

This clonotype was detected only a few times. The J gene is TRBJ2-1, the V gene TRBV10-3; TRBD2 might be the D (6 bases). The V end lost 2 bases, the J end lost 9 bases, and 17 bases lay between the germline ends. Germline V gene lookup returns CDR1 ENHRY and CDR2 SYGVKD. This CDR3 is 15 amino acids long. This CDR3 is CAISEGLSSLGEQFF. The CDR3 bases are TGTGCCATCAGTGAGGGACTATCCTCTTTAGGTGAGCAGTTCTTC.